These T cell receptor beta chains were read from a single sample in a study of early T cells in non-severe SARS-CoV-2 infection. MiXCR, applied by TCRdb to the 5' RACE reads, yields one record per CDR3 protein. The top ten hold around 2.4% of the sample, which has roughly 100,000 distinct CDR3 sequences, around 13% seen once. Material for sequencing was whole blood. The receptors stem from an adult who was a healthcare worker with PCR-confirmed SARS-CoV-2 infection or an uninfected control (not recorded which). CDR3s include the opening cysteine and the closing phenylalanine or tryptophan. D genes are given only for firm matches. Clone sizes are given selectively: once, few, many, or a class where the clone is expanded.

j_gene	d_gene	v_gene	abundance	CDR3aa	CDR3nt
TRBJ2-5	TRBD1	TRBV19	many	CASSTATGQGASDQETQYF	TGTGCCAGTAGTACGGCAACGGGACAGGGGGCTTCTGACCAAGAGACCCAGTACTTC
TRBJ2-1	NA	TRBV6-2/TRBV6-3	few	CASSRDGHNEQFF	TGTGCCAGCAGCCGGGACGGCCACAATGAGCAGTTCTTC
TRBJ1-2	NA	TRBV20-1	few	CSAIEDYGYTF	TGCAGTGCTATAGAGGACTATGGCTACACCTTC
TRBJ1-5	NA	TRBV28	NA	CASSLAINQPQHF	TGTGCCAGCAGTTTGGCCATCAATCAGCCCCAGCATTTT
TRBJ1-6	TRBD1	TRBV12-3/TRBV12-4	once	CASSFRGHNSPLHF	TGTGCCAGCAGTTTCAGGGGGCATAATTCACCCCTCCACTTT
TRBJ2-3	NA	TRBV6-1	many	CASSEILGLLTDTQYF	TGTGCCAGCAGTGAGATTTTGGGACTTCTCACAGATACGCAGTATTTT
TRBJ1-2	TRBD1	TRBV6-1	many	CASRLTGTGDYGYTF	TGTGCCAGCAGGCTTACCGGGACAGGCGACTATGGCTACACCTTC
TRBJ2-3	NA	TRBV28	many	CASSEQGPDTQYF	TGTGCCAGCAGTGAACAGGGCCCAGATACGCAGTATTTT
TRBJ2-1	NA	TRBV10-2	many	CASSGRDVVFNEQFF	TGCGCCAGCAGTGGCCGGGACGTGGTATTCAATGAGCAGTTCTTC
TRBJ2-7	NA	TRBV11-2	few	CASSFHGSYEQYF	TGTGCCAGCAGCTTTCATGGGTCCTACGAGCAGTACTTC
TRBJ1-3	NA	TRBV7-6	many	CASSSDTRNTIYF	TGTGCCAGCAGCTCCGATACAAGAAACACCATATATTTT
TRBJ2-3	NA	TRBV18	NA	CASSTGTETQYF	TGTGCCAGCTCAACGGGGACTGAAACGCAGTATTTT
TRBJ2-1	NA	TRBV6-6	few	CASMGPGSNEQFF	TGTGCCAGCATGGGTCCGGGATCGAATGAGCAGTTCTTC
TRBJ1-5	NA	TRBV6-2/TRBV6-3	NA	CASSYLLHSQPQHF	TGTGCCAGCAGTTACCTCCTTCATAGTCAGCCCCAGCATTTT
TRBJ2-6	NA	TRBV7-9	NA	CASSLTDRSPSNVLTF	TGTGCCAGCAGCTTGACCGACAGGTCCCCGAGCAACGTCCTGACTTTC
TRBJ1-4	TRBD1	TRBV7-2	once	CASSPRTGPNEKLFF	TGTGCCAGCAGCCCACGGACAGGTCCTAATGAAAAACTGTTTTTT
TRBJ1-2	NA	TRBV24-1	many	CATSGGSGIRGYTF	TGTGCCACCAGTGGCGGTTCCGGGATCCGTGGCTACACCTTC
TRBJ2-5	NA	TRBV6-1	NA	CASSERAGGKTQYF	TGTGCCAGCAGTGAACGGGCAGGTGGGAAGACCCAGTACTTC
TRBJ1-4	NA	TRBV2	many	CASSAGTYEKLFF	TGTGCCAGCAGTGCGGGGACGTATGAAAAACTGTTTTTT
TRBJ2-2	NA	TRBV5-4	many	CASSSSGLGTGELFF	TGTGCCAGCAGCTCCTCTGGGTTGGGGACCGGGGAGCTGTTTTTT
TRBJ2-7	NA	TRBV28	NA	CASTPQGLSSYEQYF	TGTGCCAGCACCCCACAGGGCTTAAGCTCCTACGAGCAGTACTTC
TRBJ2-5	NA	TRBV20-1	many	CSARMISSHPGETQYF	TGCAGTGCTAGAATGATCAGTTCTCACCCCGGGGAGACCCAGTACTTC
TRBJ2-2	NA	TRBV9	many	CASSVVMASPGELFF	TGTGCCAGCAGCGTAGTCATGGCGTCCCCCGGGGAGCTGTTTTTT
TRBJ1-1	TRBD1	TRBV4-1	NA	CASSSPGGGMDTEAFF	TGCGCCAGCAGCTCCCCAGGGGGCGGCATGGACACTGAAGCTTTCTTT
TRBJ2-7	TRBD1	TRBV5-1	NA	CASSIQGYEQYF	TGCGCCAGCAGCATACAGGGGTACGAGCAGTACTTC
TRBJ1-1	NA	TRBV20-1	NA	CSARISRTASEAFF	TGCAGTGCTAGAATATCTCGTACTGCCTCTGAAGCTTTCTTT
TRBJ2-1	NA	TRBV10-3	few	CAITRSPDNEQFF	TGTGCCATCACTCGGTCCCCAGACAATGAGCAGTTCTTC
TRBJ1-5	NA	TRBV7-2	NA	CASSFSRGGNQPQHF	TGTGCCAGCAGCTTCAGCCGAGGTGGCAATCAGCCCCAGCATTTT
TRBJ2-5	NA	TRBV29-1	NA	CSARRGSQMETQYF	TGCAGCGCCCGACGTGGGAGCCAAATGGAGACCCAGTACTTC
TRBJ1-4	NA	TRBV25-1	NA	CAISRQESGEKLFF	TGTGCCATCAGTCGACAGGAGTCAGGTGAAAAACTGTTTTTT
TRBJ1-2	TRBD1	TRBV10-3	NA	CAISETQGHGYTF	TGTGCCATCAGTGAGACACAGGGGCATGGCTACACCTTC
TRBJ2-2	NA	TRBV6-5	many	CASSPQGVATGKLFF	TGTGCCAGCAGTCCACAGGGTGTGGCGACCGGGAAGCTGTTTTTT
TRBJ1-1	NA	TRBV2	NA	CASSPDAWVAFF	TGTGCCAGCAGTCCGGATGCTTGGGTAGCTTTCTTT
TRBJ2-5	NA	TRBV5-1	NA	CASSSDAQETQYF	TGCGCCAGCAGCTCGGACGCTCAAGAGACCCAGTACTTC
TRBJ2-1	NA	TRBV5-4	NA	CASSLVHLNEQFF	TGTGCCAGCAGCTTGGTGCACCTAAATGAGCAGTTCTTC
TRBJ2-6	NA	TRBV2	NA	CASSPTYSGANVLTF	TGTGCCAGCAGCCCTACGTACTCTGGGGCCAACGTCCTGACTTTC
TRBJ2-7	NA	TRBV28	NA	CASCLGAYEQYF	TGTGCCAGCTGTCTCGGGGCCTACGAGCAGTACTTC
TRBJ2-7	TRBD2	TRBV6-5	many	CASSPGLASQYEQYF	TGTGCCAGCAGCCCCGGACTAGCAAGTCAATACGAGCAGTACTTC
TRBJ1-2	NA	TRBV6-2/TRBV6-3	once	CASSPISVIYGYTF	TGTGCCAGCAGCCCAATCTCAGTAATCTATGGCTACACCTTC
TRBJ2-3	NA	TRBV9	many	CASSPEGSGTDTQYF	TGTGCCAGCAGCCCCGAGGGGAGCGGCACAGATACGCAGTATTTT
TRBJ2-4	TRBD1	TRBV28	NA	CASRTRDRAIQYF	TGTGCCAGCAGGACCCGAGACAGGGCCATTCAGTACTTC
TRBJ2-7	NA	TRBV11-2	many	CASSLRQPDTSGYEQYF	TGTGCCAGCAGCCTACGGCAACCCGACACCTCGGGATACGAGCAGTACTTC
TRBJ2-7	NA	TRBV5-1	NA	CASSPRDTYEQYF	TGCGCCAGCAGCCCCCGGGACACCTACGAGCAGTACTTC
TRBJ2-3	NA	TRBV24-1	NA	CATSPHRQSLSTDTQYF	TGTGCCACCAGCCCGCATCGACAGAGTTTGAGCACAGATACGCAGTATTTT
TRBJ2-5	TRBD2	TRBV18	NA	CASSPGLAGEETQYF	TGTGCCAGCTCACCAGGACTAGCGGGGGAAGAGACCCAGTACTTC
TRBJ2-3	NA	TRBV24-1	few	CATSGSFTDTQYF	TGTGCCACCAGTGGTAGCTTCACAGATACGCAGTATTTT
TRBJ1-2	NA	TRBV18	NA	CASSLGLGASYGYTF	TGTGCCAGCTCACTAGGTTTGGGTGCCAGCTATGGCTACACCTTC
TRBJ2-1	NA	TRBV7-9	NA	CASSLGYDEQFF	TGTGCCAGCAGCCTAGGATACGATGAGCAGTTCTTC
TRBJ1-2	NA	TRBV24-1	NA	CATSDPAGVGYGYTF	TGTGCCACCAGTGACCCCGCGGGCGTCGGCTATGGCTACACCTTC
TRBJ1-2	NA	TRBV7-2	many	CASSLDVGRTINYGYTF	TGTGCCAGCAGCTTAGATGTGGGTCGGACGATCAACTATGGCTACACCTTC
TRBJ2-1	TRBD2	TRBV7-6	many	CASSRLAGGAYNEQFF	TGTGCCAGCAGCCGACTAGCGGGGGGAGCCTACAATGAGCAGTTCTTC
TRBJ1-6	TRBD1	TRBV12-3/TRBV12-4	NA	CASTTGRGYLPLRF	TGTGCCAGCACCACCGGCAGGGGGTACCTACCCCTCCGCTTT
TRBJ1-5	TRBD1	TRBV7-2	once	CASSLRQGGQPQHF	TGTGCCAGCAGCCTCCGACAGGGTGGCCAGCCCCAGCATTTT
TRBJ1-1	NA	TRBV4-3	few	CASSQDMGNTEAFF	TGCGCCAGCAGCCAAGATATGGGGAACACTGAAGCTTTCTTT
TRBJ2-7	NA	TRBV28	few	CASNDVSTYEQYF	TGTGCCAGCAATGATGTCAGCACCTACGAGCAGTACTTC
TRBJ2-7	TRBD1	TRBV28	many	CASSRDREEYEQYF	TGTGCCAGCAGCCGGGACAGGGAAGAGTACGAGCAGTACTTC
TRBJ2-3	NA	TRBV6-5	few	CASGGAADTQYF	TGTGCCAGTGGAGGGGCGGCAGATACGCAGTATTTT
TRBJ1-1	NA	TRBV6-5	few	CASSYGGTEAFF	TGTGCCAGCAGTTACGGGGGCACTGAAGCTTTCTTT
TRBJ2-7	NA	TRBV20-1	NA	CSARGRHTSYEQYF	TGCAGTGCTAGAGGTCGGCACACTTCCTACGAGCAGTACTTC
TRBJ1-1	NA	TRBV18	many	CASSPLAIQGIEPNTEAFF	TGTGCCAGCTCACCACTTGCCATCCAGGGAATTGAACCCAACACTGAAGCTTTCTTT